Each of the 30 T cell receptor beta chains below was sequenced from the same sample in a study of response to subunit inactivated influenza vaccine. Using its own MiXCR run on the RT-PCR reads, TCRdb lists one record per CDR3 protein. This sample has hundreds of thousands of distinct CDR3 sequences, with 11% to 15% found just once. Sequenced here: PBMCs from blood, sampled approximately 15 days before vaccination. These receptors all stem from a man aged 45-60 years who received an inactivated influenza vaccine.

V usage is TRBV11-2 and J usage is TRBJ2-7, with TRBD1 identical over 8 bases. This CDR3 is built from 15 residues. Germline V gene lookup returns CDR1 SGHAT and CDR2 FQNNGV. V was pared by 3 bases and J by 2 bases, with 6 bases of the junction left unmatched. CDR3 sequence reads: CASSLGDRSAYEQYF. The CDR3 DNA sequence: TGTGCCAGCAGCTTGGGGGACAGGTCAGCCTACGAGCAGTACTTC.

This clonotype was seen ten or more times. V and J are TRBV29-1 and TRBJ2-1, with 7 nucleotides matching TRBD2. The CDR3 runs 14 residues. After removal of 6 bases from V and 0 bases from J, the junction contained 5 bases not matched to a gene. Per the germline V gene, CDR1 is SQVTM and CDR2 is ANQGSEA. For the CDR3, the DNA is TGCAGCGTCCTCGGGACTACCTCCTACAATGAGCAGTTCTTC. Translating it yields CSVLGTTSYNEQFF.

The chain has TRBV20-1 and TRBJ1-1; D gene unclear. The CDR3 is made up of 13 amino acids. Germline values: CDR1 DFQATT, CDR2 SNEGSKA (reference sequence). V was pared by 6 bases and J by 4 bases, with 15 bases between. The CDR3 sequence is CSASDGRGTEAFF. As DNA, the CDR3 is TGCAGTGCCTCGGACGGCCGGGGCACTGAAGCTTTCTTT.

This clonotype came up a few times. The CDR3 protein is CASSYRGRADTGELFF. DNA of the CDR3: TGTGCCAGCAGTTACCGAGGGAGGGCCGACACCGGGGAGCTGTTTTTT. This chain uses TRBV6-2 or TRBV6-3 with TRBJ2-2; 7 positions match TRBD2. The V segment lost 2 bases and the J segment 3 bases; nucleotides outside the gene matches: 6. This CDR3 contains 16 residues. Looked up from germline, CDR1 is MNHEY and CDR2 is SVGEGT.

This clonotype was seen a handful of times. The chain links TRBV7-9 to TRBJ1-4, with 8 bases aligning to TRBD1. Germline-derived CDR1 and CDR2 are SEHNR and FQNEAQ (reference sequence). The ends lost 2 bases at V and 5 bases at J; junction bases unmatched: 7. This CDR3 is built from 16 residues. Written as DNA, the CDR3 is TGTGCCAGCAGCTTATACCAGGGGGCGCGAAATGAAAAACTGTTTTTT. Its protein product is CASSLYQGARNEKLFF. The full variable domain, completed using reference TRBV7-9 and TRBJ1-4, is DTGVSQNPRHKITKRGQNVTFRCDPISEHNRLYWYRQTLGQGPEFLTYFQNEAQLEKSRLLSDRFSAERPKGSFSTLEIQRTEQGDSAMYLCASSLYQGARNEKLFFGSGTQLSVL.

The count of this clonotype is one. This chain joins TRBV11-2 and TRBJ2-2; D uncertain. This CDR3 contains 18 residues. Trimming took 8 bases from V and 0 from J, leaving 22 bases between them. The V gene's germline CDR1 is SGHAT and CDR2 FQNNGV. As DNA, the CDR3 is TGTGCCAGCTGCCGATTAGCCCCAGGACCGACGAACACCGGGGAGCTGTTTTTT. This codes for CASCRLAPGPTNTGELFF.

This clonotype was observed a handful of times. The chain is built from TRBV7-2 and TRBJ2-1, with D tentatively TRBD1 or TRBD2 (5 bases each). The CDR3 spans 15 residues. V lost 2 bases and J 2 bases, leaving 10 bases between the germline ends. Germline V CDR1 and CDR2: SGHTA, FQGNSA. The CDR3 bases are TGTGCCAGCAGCTTATCGAGGGGTACCTACAATGAGCAGTTCTTC. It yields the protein CASSLSRGTYNEQFF.

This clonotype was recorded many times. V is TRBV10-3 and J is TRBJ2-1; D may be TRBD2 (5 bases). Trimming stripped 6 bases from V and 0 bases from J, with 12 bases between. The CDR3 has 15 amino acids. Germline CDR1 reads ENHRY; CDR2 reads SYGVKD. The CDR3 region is CAIRGRGYSYNEQFF. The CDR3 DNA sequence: TGTGCCATCAGGGGCCGGGGATACTCCTACAATGAGCAGTTCTTC.

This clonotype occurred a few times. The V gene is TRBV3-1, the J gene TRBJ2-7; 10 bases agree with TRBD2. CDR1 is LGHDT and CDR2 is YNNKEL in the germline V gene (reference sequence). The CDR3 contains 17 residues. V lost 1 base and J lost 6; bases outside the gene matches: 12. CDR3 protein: CASSQGPSGLAFVEQYF. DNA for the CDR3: TGTGCCAGCAGCCAAGGGCCCTCGGGACTAGCGTTTGTCGAGCAGTACTTC.

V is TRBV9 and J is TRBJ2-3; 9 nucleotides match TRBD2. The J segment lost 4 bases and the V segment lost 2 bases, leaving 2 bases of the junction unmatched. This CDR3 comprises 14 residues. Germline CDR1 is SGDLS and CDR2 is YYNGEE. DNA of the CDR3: TGTGCCAGCAGCGTTGCGGGAGGGGCAGATACGCAGTATTTT. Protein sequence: CASSVAGGADTQYF.

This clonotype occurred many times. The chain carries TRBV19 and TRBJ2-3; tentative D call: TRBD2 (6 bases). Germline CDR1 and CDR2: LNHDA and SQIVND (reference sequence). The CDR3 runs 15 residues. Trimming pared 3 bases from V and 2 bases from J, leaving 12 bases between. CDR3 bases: TGTGCCAGTAGTATGATCGGGACTGTCACAGATACGCAGTATTTT. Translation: CASSMIGTVTDTQYF.

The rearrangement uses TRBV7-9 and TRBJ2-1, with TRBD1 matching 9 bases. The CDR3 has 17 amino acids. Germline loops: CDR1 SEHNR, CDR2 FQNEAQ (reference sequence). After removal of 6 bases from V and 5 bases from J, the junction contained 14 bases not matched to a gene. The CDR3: CASSITSGQGSNNEQFF. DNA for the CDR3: TGTGCCAGCAGTATCACTTCGGGACAGGGATCCAACAATGAGCAGTTCTTC. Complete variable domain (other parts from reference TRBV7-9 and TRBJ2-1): DTGVSQNPRHKITKRGQNVTFRCDPISEHNRLYWYRQTLGQGPEFLTYFQNEAQLEKSRLLSDRFSAERPKGSFSTLEIQRTEQGDSAMYLCASSITSGQGSNNEQFFGPGTRLTVL.

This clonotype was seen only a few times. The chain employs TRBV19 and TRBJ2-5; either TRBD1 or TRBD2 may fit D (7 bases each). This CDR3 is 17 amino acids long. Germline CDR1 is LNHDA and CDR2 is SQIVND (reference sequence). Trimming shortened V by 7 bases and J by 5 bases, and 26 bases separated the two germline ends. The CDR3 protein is CASTPTAGRGRMETQYF. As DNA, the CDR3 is TGTGCCAGTACCCCGACCGCTGGGAGGGGGCGCATGGAGACCCAGTACTTC.

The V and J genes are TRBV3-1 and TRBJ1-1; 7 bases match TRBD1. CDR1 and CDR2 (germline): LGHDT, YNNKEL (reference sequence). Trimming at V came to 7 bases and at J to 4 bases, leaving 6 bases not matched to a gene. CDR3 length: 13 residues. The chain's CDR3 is CASIGTVSTEAFF. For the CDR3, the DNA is TGTGCCAGCATTGGGACAGTTTCCACTGAAGCTTTCTTT.

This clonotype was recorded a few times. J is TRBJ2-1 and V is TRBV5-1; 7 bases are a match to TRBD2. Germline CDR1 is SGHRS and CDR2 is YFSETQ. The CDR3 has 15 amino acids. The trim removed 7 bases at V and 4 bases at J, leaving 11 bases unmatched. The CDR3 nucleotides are TGCGCCAGCTCCCGAGAGCTAGCGGATTACAATGAGCAGTTCTTC. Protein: CASSRELADYNEQFF. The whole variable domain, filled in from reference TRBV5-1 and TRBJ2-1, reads KAGVTQTPRYLIKTRGQQVTLSCSPISGHRSVSWYQQTPGQGLQFLFEYFSETQRNKGNFPGRFSGRQFSNSRSEMNVSTLELGDSALYLCASSRELADYNEQFFGPGTRLTVL.

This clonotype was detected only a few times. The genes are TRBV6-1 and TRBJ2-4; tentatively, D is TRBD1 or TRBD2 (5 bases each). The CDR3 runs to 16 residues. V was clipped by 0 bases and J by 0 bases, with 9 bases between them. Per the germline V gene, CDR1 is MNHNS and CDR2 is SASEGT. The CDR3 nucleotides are TGTGCCAGCAGTGAAGCCCGGGGCTCAGCCAAAAACATTCAGTACTTC. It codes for CASSEARGSAKNIQYF.

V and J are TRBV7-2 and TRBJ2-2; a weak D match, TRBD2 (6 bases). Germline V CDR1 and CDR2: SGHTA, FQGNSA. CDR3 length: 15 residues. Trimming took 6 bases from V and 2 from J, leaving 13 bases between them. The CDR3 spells CASRSGLLNTGELFF. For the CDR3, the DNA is TGTGCCAGCAGGTCGGGACTTCTAAACACCGGGGAGCTGTTTTTT.

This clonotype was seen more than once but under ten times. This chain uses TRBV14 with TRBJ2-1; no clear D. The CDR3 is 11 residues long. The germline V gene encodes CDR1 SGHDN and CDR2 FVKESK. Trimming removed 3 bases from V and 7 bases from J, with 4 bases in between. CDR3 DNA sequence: TGTGCCAGCAGCCACCGGAATGAGCAGTTCTTC. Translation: CASSHRNEQFF.

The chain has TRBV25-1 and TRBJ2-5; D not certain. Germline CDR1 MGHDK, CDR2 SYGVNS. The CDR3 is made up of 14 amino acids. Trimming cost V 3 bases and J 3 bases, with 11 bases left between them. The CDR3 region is CASSDSPVKETQYF. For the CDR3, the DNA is TGTGCCAGCAGTGACAGTCCCGTGAAAGAGACCCAGTACTTC.

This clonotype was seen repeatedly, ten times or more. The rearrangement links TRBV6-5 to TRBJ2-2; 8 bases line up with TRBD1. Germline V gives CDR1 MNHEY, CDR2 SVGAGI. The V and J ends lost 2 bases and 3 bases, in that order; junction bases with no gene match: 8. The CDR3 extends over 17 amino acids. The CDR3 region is CASSYVEGQAYTGELFF. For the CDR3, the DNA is TGTGCCAGCAGTTACGTGGAGGGACAGGCTTACACCGGGGAGCTGTTTTTT.

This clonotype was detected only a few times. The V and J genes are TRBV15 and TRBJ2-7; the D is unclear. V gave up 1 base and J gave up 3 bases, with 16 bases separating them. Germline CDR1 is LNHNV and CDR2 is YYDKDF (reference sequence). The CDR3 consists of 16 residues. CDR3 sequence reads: CATSRVINPINYEQYF. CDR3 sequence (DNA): TGTGCCACCAGCAGAGTCATCAACCCAATAAACTACGAGCAGTACTTC.

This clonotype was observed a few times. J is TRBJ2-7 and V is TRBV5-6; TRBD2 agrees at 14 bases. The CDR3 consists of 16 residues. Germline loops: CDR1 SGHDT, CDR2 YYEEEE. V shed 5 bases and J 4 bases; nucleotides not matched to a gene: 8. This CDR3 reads CASREGLAGAYYEQYF. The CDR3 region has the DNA TGTGCCAGCAGAGAGGGACTAGCGGGAGCCTATTACGAGCAGTACTTC.

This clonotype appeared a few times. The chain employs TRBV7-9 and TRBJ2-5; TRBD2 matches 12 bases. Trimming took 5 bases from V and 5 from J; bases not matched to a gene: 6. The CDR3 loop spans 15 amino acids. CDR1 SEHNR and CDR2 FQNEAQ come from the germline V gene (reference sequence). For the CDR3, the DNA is TGTGCCAGCAGCCTAAGTGGGACTAGCGGGGAGACCCAGTACTTC. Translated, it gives CASSLSGTSGETQYF. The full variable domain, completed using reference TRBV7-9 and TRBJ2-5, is DTGVSQNPRHKITKRGQNVTFRCDPISEHNRLYWYRQTLGQGPEFLTYFQNEAQLEKSRLLSDRFSAERPKGSFSTLEIQRTEQGDSAMYLCASSLSGTSGETQYFGPGTRLLVL.

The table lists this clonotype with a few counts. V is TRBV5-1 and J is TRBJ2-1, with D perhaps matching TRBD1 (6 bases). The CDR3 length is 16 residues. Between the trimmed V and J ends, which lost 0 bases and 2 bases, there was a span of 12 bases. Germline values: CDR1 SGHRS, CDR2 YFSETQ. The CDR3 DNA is TGCGCCAGCAGCTTGGCCCGGGACAACCCCTACAATGAGCAGTTCTTC. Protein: CASSLARDNPYNEQFF.

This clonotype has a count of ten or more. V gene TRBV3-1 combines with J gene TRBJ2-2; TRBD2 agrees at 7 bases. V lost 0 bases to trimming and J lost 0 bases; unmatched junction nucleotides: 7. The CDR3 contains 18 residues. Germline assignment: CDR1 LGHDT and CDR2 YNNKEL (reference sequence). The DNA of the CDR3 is TGTGCCAGCAGCCAAGACGGCGGGGGAGACTCGAACACCGGGGAGCTGTTTTTT. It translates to CASSQDGGGDSNTGELFF.

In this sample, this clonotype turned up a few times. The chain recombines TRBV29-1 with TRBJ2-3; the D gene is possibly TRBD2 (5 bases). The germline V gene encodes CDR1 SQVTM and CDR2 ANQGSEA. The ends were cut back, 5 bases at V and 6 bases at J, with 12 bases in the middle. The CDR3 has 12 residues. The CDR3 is CSVPEGADTQYF. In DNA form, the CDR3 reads TGCAGCGTTCCCGAGGGCGCGGATACGCAGTATTTT.

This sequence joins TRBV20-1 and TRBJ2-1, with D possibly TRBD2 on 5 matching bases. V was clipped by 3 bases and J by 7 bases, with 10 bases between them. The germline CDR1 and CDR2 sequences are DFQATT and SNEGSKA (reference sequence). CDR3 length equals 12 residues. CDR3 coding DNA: TGCAGTGCTAGCAAGGGAGCGAATGAGCAGTTCTTC. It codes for CSASKGANEQFF.

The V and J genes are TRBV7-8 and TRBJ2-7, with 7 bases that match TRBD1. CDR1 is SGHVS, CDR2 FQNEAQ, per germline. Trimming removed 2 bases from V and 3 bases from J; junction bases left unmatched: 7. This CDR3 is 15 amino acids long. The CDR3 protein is CASSLRPGGRYEQYF. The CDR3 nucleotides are TGTGCCAGCAGCTTAAGGCCAGGGGGTCGCTACGAGCAGTACTTC.

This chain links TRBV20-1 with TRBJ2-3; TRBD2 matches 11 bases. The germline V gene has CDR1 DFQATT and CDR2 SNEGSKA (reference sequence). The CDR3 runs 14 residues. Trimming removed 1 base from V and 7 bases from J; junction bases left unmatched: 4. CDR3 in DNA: TGCAGTGCTAGAGTTCTAGCGGGGGGTAATACGCAGTATTTT. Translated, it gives CSARVLAGGNTQYF.

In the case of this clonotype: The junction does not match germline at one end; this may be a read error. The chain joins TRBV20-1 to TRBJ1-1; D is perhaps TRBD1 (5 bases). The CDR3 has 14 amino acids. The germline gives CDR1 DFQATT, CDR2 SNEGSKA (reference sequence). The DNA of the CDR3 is TGCAGTGCTCGAGATTACAGGAGAAACACTGAAGCTTTCTTT. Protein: CSARDYRRNTEAFF.